Listed here are 11 T cell receptor beta chains from one sample, sequenced in a study of blood T cell repertoires in COVID-19. Assay used: immunoSEQ multiplex PCR; TCRdb lists only in-frame clones, some missing. The sample lists about 190,000 clones, 80% occurring once. The sequenced sample was peripheral blood. Source of these receptors: a man in his sixties with acute or convalescent COVID-19.

This clone has only a few counts. This rearrangement joins TRBV3-1 (or the pseudogene TRBV3-2) to TRBJ2-6, with a possible D match to TRBD2 (5 bases). Germline V gene data show CDR1 as LGHDT and CDR2 as YNNKEL (reference sequence). Trimming left V 2 bases short and J 4 bases short, with 12 bases between. The CDR3 contains 16 residues. The CDR3 sequence is CASSQRRDLGANVLTF. The CDR3 DNA reads TGTGCCAGCAGCCAAAGACGGGATCTCGGGGCCAACGTCCTGACTTTC.

The V call is TRBV11-2, the J call TRBJ2-3; 7 bases match TRBD1. V was pared by 6 bases and J by 0 bases, with 15 bases of the junction left unmatched. Germline loops: CDR1 SGHAT, CDR2 FQNNGV. The CDR3 consists of 18 residues. CDR3 amino acids: CASRQIRGRGTSTDTQYF. DNA for the CDR3: TGTGCCAGCAGGCAAATTAGGGGGCGTGGAACTAGCACAGATACGCAGTATTTT.

This clone was counted a single time. The chain links TRBV20-1 to TRBJ1-5, with TRBD1 as a possible D gene (5 bases). The germline V gene encodes CDR1 DFQATT and CDR2 SNEGSKA (reference sequence). V was cut by 4 bases and J by 7 bases, with 8 bases left in between. CDR3 length: 11 residues. CDR3: CSATGGQPQHF. Written as DNA, the CDR3 is TGCAGTGCTACCGGGGGGCAGCCCCAGCATTTT.

The V gene is TRBV25-1, the J gene TRBJ1-1; D unclear. Trimming cost V 3 bases and J 3 bases, with 14 bases left between them. This CDR3 has 15 amino acids. CDR1 and CDR2 (germline): MGHDK, SYGVNS. The CDR3 spells CASSDAEGGDTEAFF. The CDR3 region has the DNA TGTGCCAGCAGTGATGCGGAGGGTGGGGACACTGAAGCTTTCTTT.

This clone has a handful of counts. The chain carries TRBV7-7 and TRBJ2-3, with 11 bases fitting TRBD2. Trimming removed 5 bases from V and 4 bases from J; junction bases left unmatched: 5. Germline assignment: CDR1 SSHAT and CDR2 FNYEAQ (reference sequence). There are 15 residues in the CDR3. The CDR3: CASSRGTSGSDTQYF. CDR3 sequence (DNA): TGTGCCAGCAGCCGCGGGACTAGCGGATCAGATACGCAGTATTTT.

This chain connects TRBV6-2 or TRBV6-3 to TRBJ2-1, with TRBD2 identical over 8 bases. V shed 6 bases and J 9 bases; nucleotides not matched to a gene: 7. This CDR3 region has 13 residues. The germline V gene encodes CDR1 MNHEY and CDR2 SVGEGT. CDR3 amino acids: CASSPSSGFEQFF. CDR3 in DNA: TGTGCCAGCAGCCCGTCTAGCGGGTTTGAGCAGTTCTTC.

This clone was counted once. CDR3: CASSLAQGANSPLHF. The CDR3 region has the DNA TGTGCCAGCAGCTTAGCGCAGGGGGCTAACTCACCCCTCCACTTT. The V call is TRBV7-2, the J call TRBJ1-6; 8 bases line up with TRBD1. Germline V gives CDR1 SGHTA, CDR2 FQGNSA. Losses at the gene ends were 0 bases for V and 10 bases for J; bases not matched to a gene: 5. This CDR3 has 15 amino acids.

This rearrangement joins TRBV7-9 to TRBJ2-5, with a weak D call TRBD2 (5 bases). Germline V gene sequence: CDR1 SEHNR, CDR2 FQNEAQ (reference sequence). The CDR3 loop spans 13 amino acids. V lost 8 bases and J lost 4, with 14 bases in between. The CDR3 here is CASGSGARETQYF. The CDR3, as DNA: TGTGCCAGCGGCAGCGGTGCCCGAGAGACCCAGTACTTC.

There are a few counts of this clone. This chain connects TRBV27 to TRBJ1-2, with 8 bases identical to TRBD1. V lost 5 bases to trimming and J lost 2 bases; unmatched junction nucleotides: 7. The CDR3 consists of 15 residues. Germline-derived CDR1 and CDR2 are MNHEY and SMNVEV (reference sequence). CDR3 in amino acids: CASSVEGTGNYGYTF. CDR3 nucleotide sequence: TGTGCCAGCAGTGTAGAGGGGACAGGCAACTATGGCTACACCTTC.

V is TRBV6-4 and J is TRBJ2-2; D might be TRBD2 (6 bases). The V end lost 6 bases, the J end lost 0 bases, and 11 bases lay between the germline ends. The germline V gene has CDR1 MRHNA and CDR2 SNTAGT. The CDR3 is made up of 15 amino acids. CDR3 amino acids: CASRLGSANTGELFF. The DNA for the CDR3 is TGTGCCAGCAGACTCGGGAGTGCGAACACCGGGGAGCTGTTTTTT.

The chain couples TRBV6-5 to TRBJ2-1; D might be TRBD1 (6 bases). The CDR3 runs to 14 residues. V was cut by 2 bases and J by 4 bases, with 9 bases left in between. CDR1 is MNHEY, CDR2 SVGAGI, per germline. CDR3 sequence (DNA): TGTGCCAGCAGTTACACGGACAGTTACAATGAGCAGTTCTTC. The encoded protein is CASSYTDSYNEQFF.